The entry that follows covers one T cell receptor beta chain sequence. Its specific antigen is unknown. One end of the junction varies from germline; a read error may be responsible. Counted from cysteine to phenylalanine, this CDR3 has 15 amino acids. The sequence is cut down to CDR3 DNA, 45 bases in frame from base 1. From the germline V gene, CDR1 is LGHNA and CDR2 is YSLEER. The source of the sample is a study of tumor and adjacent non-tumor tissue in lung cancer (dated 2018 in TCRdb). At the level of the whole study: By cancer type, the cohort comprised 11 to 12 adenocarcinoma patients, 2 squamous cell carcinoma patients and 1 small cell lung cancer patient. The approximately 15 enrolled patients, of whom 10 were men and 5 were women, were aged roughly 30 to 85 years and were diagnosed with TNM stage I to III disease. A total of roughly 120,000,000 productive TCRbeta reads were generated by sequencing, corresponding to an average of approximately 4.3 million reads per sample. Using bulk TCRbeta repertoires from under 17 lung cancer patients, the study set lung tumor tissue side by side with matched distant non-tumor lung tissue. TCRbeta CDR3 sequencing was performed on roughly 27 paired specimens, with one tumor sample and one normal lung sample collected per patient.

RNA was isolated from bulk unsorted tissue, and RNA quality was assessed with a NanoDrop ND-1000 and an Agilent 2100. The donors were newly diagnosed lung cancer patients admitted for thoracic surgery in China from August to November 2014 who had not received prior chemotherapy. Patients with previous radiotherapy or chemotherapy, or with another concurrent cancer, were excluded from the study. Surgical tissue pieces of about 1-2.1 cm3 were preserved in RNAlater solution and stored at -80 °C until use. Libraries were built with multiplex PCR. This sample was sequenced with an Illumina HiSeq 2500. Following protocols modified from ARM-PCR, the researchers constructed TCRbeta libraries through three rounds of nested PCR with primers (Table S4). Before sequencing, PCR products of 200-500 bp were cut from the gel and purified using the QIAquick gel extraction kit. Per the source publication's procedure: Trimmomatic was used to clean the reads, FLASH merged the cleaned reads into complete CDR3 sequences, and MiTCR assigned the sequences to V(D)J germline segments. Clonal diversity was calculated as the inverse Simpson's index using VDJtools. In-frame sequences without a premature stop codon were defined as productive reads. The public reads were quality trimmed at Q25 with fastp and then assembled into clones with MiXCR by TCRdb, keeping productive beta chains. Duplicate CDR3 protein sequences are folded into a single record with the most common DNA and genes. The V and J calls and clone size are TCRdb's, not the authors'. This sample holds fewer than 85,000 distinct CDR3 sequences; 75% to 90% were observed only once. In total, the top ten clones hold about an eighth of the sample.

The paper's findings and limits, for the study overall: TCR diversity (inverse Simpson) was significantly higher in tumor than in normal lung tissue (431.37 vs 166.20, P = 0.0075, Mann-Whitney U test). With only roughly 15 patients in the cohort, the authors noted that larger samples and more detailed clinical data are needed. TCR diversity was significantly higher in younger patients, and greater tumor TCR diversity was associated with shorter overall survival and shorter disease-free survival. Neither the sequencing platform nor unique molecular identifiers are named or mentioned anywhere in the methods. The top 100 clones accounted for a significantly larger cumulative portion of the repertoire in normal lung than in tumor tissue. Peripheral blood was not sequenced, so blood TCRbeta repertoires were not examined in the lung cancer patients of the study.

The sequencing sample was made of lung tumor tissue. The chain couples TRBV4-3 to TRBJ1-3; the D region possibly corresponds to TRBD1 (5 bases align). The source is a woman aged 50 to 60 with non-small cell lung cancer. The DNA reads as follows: TGTGCCAGCAGCCACACAGGCAACTCTGGAAACACCATAAATTTT. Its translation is CASSHTGNSGNTINF.